This TCR beta chain was captured in a study of beta chain features in type 1 diabetes. Study information: Comparable age, gender and cell yields were observed in patients relative to healthy donors. Across the samples, approximately 110,000,000 sorted cells were examined in total. Study-level results: Shorter TCRB CDR3s, moderately but significantly so, were found in Type 1 diabetes patients in all four CD4+ subsets.

The germline V and J ends were trimmed by 3 bases and 2 bases, with 14 bases remaining between them. The CDR3 sequence is 16 residues long. Germline CDR1 and CDR2: SGDLS and YYNGEE. Sequenced material consisted of expressed TCRB transcripts (all of the isolated RNA was reverse transcribed). The method was immunoSEQ multiplex PCR; TCRdb's version includes in-frame clones alone and lacks a portion of them. The sample consists of around 360,000 clones, roughly 12% of them appearing once. Purity exceeding 95% was reached by all sorted populations. Of note for this clone: The antigen remains unidentified.

The specimen was naive CD4+ T cells from blood. The sequence came from a woman between 18 and 30 years old with type 1 diabetes. The rearrangement links TRBV9 to TRBJ2-2; weak D call: TRBD1 (5 bases). Here the CDR3 DNA reads TGTGCCAGCAGCGAGCTGCAGGGCACAAACACCGGGGAGCTGTTTTTT. This codes for CASSELQGTNTGELFF.